The 28 T cell receptor beta chains below were found in one sample sequenced in a study of T-cell memory formation after mild COVID-19 (dated by TCRdb to the early 2020s). Libraries were built with 5' RACE. The sequencing machine was an Illumina NovaSeq 6000. TCRdb took the public reads, trimmed them with fastp at Q25, ran MiXCR for clone calling and kept in-frame beta chains. CDR3 protein duplicates are merged, each entry listing the most common genes and DNA. Counted in this sample were about 410,000 distinct CDR3 sequences; less than 25% of them appeared once. The ten largest account for around 12% of the sample. The sequencing input was PBMCs or a T cell subset sorted from them (not recorded which). These receptors all come from an adult woman who had mild COVID-19 (a few samples of this study predate the infection). The sample titles of this study are shuffled in the database, so cell type and time point are left out; the donor was told from shared clones.

This clonotype has only a few counts. The chain links TRBV20-1 to TRBJ2-2; D ambiguous. The CDR3 sequence is 12 residues long. V was cut by 6 bases and J by 1 base, with 6 bases left in between. CDR1 and CDR2 (germline): DFQATT, SNEGSKA (reference sequence). In DNA form, the CDR3 reads TGCAGTGCGAGACAGAACACCGGGGAGCTGTTTTTT. Its protein is CSARQNTGELFF.

The sample holds a few counts of this clonotype. The chain recombines TRBV7-3 with TRBJ1-1; weak D call: TRBD1 (6 bases). The CDR3 runs to 14 residues. Per germline, CDR1 SGHTA and CDR2 FQGTGA. Between the trimmed V and J ends, which lost 5 bases and 2 bases, there was a span of 12 bases. The CDR3 protein is CASSRGATNTEAFF. The CDR3 coding sequence is TGTGCCAGCAGCCGGGGGGCGACAAACACTGAAGCTTTCTTT. Using reference TRBV7-3 and TRBJ1-1 for the parts outside the CDR3, the full variable domain is GAGVSQTPSNKVTEKGKYVELRCDPISGHTALYWYRQSLGQGPEFLIYFQGTGAADDSGLPNDRFFAVRPEGSVSTLKIQRTERGDSAVYLCASSRGATNTEAFFGQGTRLTVV.

This clonotype was counted only a few times. J is TRBJ1-5 and V is TRBV12-3 or TRBV12-4; D is unclear. Trimming cost V 6 bases and J 1 base, with 16 bases left between them. This CDR3 is 16 amino acids long. The CDR3 bases are TGTGCCAGCAGCCTTAGCCCCCGTCGGAGCAATCAGCCCCAGCATTTT. Translated: CASSLSPRRSNQPQHF.

V gene TRBV5-1 combines with J gene TRBJ1-2; no reliable D call. Trimming stripped 0 bases from V and 6 bases from J, with 18 bases between. The CDR3 extends over 16 amino acids. The germline V gene has CDR1 SGHRS and CDR2 YFSETQ. CDR3 bases: TGCGCCAGCAGCTTGGATGGTGCACCGGGTTCGAATGGCTACACCTTC. Its protein product is CASSLDGAPGSNGYTF.

Points on this clonotype: Germline is not matched at one junction end, which may reflect a read error. The chain uses TRBV10-3 and TRBJ2-7; TRBD1 might be the D (6 bases). From germline, CDR1 is ENHRY and CDR2 SYGVKD. The CDR3 sequence is 14 residues long. The CDR3 spells CVISESWGLGEQYF. The CDR3 DNA is TGTGTCATCAGTGAGTCGTGGGGGCTAGGGGAGCAGTACTTC.

This clonotype was observed a few times. The chain recombines TRBV24-1 with TRBJ2-1; possible D gene TRBD2, 5 bases. Per germline, CDR1 KGHDR and CDR2 SFDVKD. V lost 7 bases and J 8 bases, leaving 17 bases between the germline ends. The CDR3 loop spans 14 amino acids. CDR3 amino acids: CATSTDLGRDEQFF. CDR3 coding DNA: TGTGCCACCAGCACGGACTTGGGCCGAGATGAGCAGTTCTTC.

This sequence joins TRBV4-3 and TRBJ1-1; a weak D match, TRBD1 (6 bases). The CDR3 sequence is 13 residues long. CDR1 and CDR2 (germline): LGHNA, YSLEER. The V and J ends lost 0 bases and 7 bases respectively, with 9 bases between them. The DNA for the CDR3 is TGCGCCAGCAGCCAAGAGGTCAGGGGTGAAGCTTTCTTT. Protein sequence: CASSQEVRGEAFF.

The chain couples TRBV19 to TRBJ1-1, with D possibly being TRBD1 (5 bases). The CDR3 consists of 13 residues. Germline CDR1 and CDR2: LNHDA and SQIVND (reference sequence). Trimming removed 3 bases at V and 7 bases at J, with 12 bases between. In DNA form, the CDR3 reads TGTGCCAGTAGTATGATAGGGGACGGTGAAGCTTTCTTT. Amino acids: CASSMIGDGEAFF.

The V call is TRBV24-1, the J call TRBJ2-5; the match to TRBD2 covers 14 bases. The germline gives CDR1 KGHDR, CDR2 SFDVKD. This CDR3 contains 18 residues. Germline trimming cut 9 bases from V and 5 bases from J; bases unmatched to any gene: 16. DNA for the CDR3: TGTGCCACCCCCAACCTCAAGACTAGCGGGGGGGCTCAGGAGACCCAGTACTTC. Residues: CATPNLKTSGGAQETQYF.

This clonotype has a count of ten or more. The CDR3 bases are TGCGCCAGCAGCTTGGTGGACAGACACGAGCAGTACTTC. Protein product: CASSLVDRHEQYF. This sequence joins TRBV5-1 and TRBJ2-7; D is perhaps TRBD1 (6 bases). The CDR3 consists of 13 residues. Trimming took off 0 bases at V and 5 bases at J, with 9 bases between the two ends. The germline gives CDR1 SGHRS, CDR2 YFSETQ.

The chain carries TRBV20-1 and TRBJ1-2, with 8 bases aligning to TRBD1. The ends lost 1 base at V and 2 bases at J; junction bases unmatched: 6. The CDR3 runs 15 residues. Germline lookup yields CDR1 DFQATT and CDR2 SNEGSKA (reference sequence). This chain's CDR3 is CSARVETGENYGYTF. For the CDR3, the DNA is TGCAGTGCTAGAGTGGAGACAGGGGAGAACTATGGCTACACCTTC.

This clonotype has just a few counts. This sequence joins TRBV29-1 and TRBJ2-7, with D possibly matching TRBD2 (7 bases). The CDR3 has 13 amino acids. V was shortened by 4 bases and J by 2 bases, with 12 bases between the two germline ends. The V gene's germline CDR1 is SQVTM and CDR2 ANQGSEA. CDR3 region: CSVATGTTYEQYF. In DNA form, the CDR3 reads TGCAGCGTTGCTACAGGGACTACCTACGAGCAGTACTTC.

J is TRBJ2-3 and V is TRBV29-1; D may be TRBD1 (5 bases). V was pared by 5 bases and J by 1 base, with 13 bases between. From germline, CDR1 is SQVTM and CDR2 ANQGSEA. The CDR3 has 14 amino acids. The CDR3, as DNA: TGCAGCGTTCGGCAAGGACACCGCACAGATACGCAGTATTTT. Translated, it gives CSVRQGHRTDTQYF.

This sequence joins TRBV25-1 and TRBJ2-5; D is perhaps TRBD2 (5 bases). Germline CDR1 MGHDK, CDR2 SYGVNS. Between the trimmed V and J ends, which lost 5 bases and 1 base, there was a span of 20 bases. The CDR3 is 17 amino acids. DNA for the CDR3: TGTGCCAGCAGTAAATGGAGCGGTGGAGTCGGCCAAGAGACCCAGTACTTC. It yields the protein CASSKWSGGVGQETQYF.

This sequence joins TRBV4-2 and TRBJ2-3; maybe TRBD1 (5 bases). The V gene lost 0 bases and the J gene lost 2 bases, with 12 bases spanning the gap. Germline CDR1 is LGHNA and CDR2 is YNFKEQ. This CDR3 is 16 amino acids long. The CDR3 coding sequence is TGTGCCAGCAGCCAAGAAGTCCAGGGATACACAGATACGCAGTATTTT. Translating it yields CASSQEVQGYTDTQYF.

CDR3 bases: TGCAGTGCCGAGGGGGAGAGCTCCTACAATGAGCAGTTCTTC. Translation: CSAEGESSYNEQFF. V and J are TRBV20-1 and TRBJ2-1, with D tentatively TRBD1 (6 bases). This CDR3 is built from 14 residues. Germline loops: CDR1 DFQATT, CDR2 SNEGSKA (reference sequence). V gave up 6 bases and J gave up 0 bases, with 12 bases separating them.

This clonotype has more than one count but fewer than ten. J is TRBJ2-1 and V is TRBV12-3 or TRBV12-4, with TRBD2 identical over 9 bases. This CDR3 has 15 amino acids. J gave up 10 bases and V 4 bases, and 11 bases lay outside the gene matches. CDR3 sequence (DNA): TGTGCCAGCAGTTCCCAAGCGGGGGGACCGATGGAGCAGTTCTTC. Translated: CASSSQAGGPMEQFF.

This clonotype turned up a few times. CDR3 amino acids: CASSPLASQETQYF. The DNA of the CDR3 is TGTGCCAGCAGCCCACTAGCGTCACAAGAGACCCAGTACTTC. V is TRBV7-9 and J is TRBJ2-5; 7 bases line up with TRBD2. The CDR3 is 14 amino acids. Germline V gene data show CDR1 as SEHNR and CDR2 as FQNEAQ (reference sequence). After removal of 5 bases from V and 2 bases from J, the junction contained 5 bases not matched to a gene.

The CDR3 is CASTRDPLDTQYF. CDR3 DNA sequence: TGTGCCAGCACCCGGGACCCGCTGGATACGCAGTATTTT. The V and J genes are TRBV12-3 or TRBV12-4 and TRBJ2-3; D possibly uses TRBD1 or TRBD2 (5 bases each). The CDR3 is 13 residues long. Trimming pared 7 bases from V and 6 bases from J, leaving 14 bases between.

The chain is built from TRBV7-9 and TRBJ2-7; TRBD1 aligns across 7 bases. This CDR3 region has 13 residues. Germline V CDR1 and CDR2: SEHNR, FQNEAQ (reference sequence). With 6 bases clipped from V and 8 bases from J, the junction kept 10 bases outside the gene matches. In DNA form, the CDR3 reads TGTGCCAGCAGTCGAGGCGGACAGGACAAGCAGTACTTC. Its translation is CASSRGGQDKQYF.

This clonotype has a handful of counts. V and J are TRBV20-1 and TRBJ1-5; 8 bases line up with TRBD1. V trimming: 2 bases; J trimming: 7 bases; junction bases outside the gene matches: 7. Germline CDR1 is DFQATT and CDR2 is SNEGSKA (reference sequence). This CDR3 has 14 amino acids. The CDR3 spells CSARSGGRWQPQHF. The CDR3 DNA reads TGCAGTGCTAGATCAGGGGGCAGGTGGCAGCCCCAGCATTTT.

The rearrangement links TRBV2 to TRBJ1-2, with D tentatively TRBD1 (6 bases). V dropped 0 bases and J dropped 7 bases, with 9 bases sitting between them. Per the germline V gene, CDR1 is SNHLY and CDR2 is FYNNEI. This CDR3 has 13 residues. CDR3 in amino acids: CASSEARGAGYTF. The CDR3 DNA follows: TGTGCCAGCAGTGAAGCGAGGGGGGCTGGCTACACCTTC.

This clonotype was seen a few times. The chain carries TRBV7-2 and TRBJ2-7; 14 bases line up with TRBD2. The germline CDR1 and CDR2 sequences are SGHTA and FQGNSA. The CDR3 loop spans 19 amino acids. The trim removed 4 bases at V and 3 bases at J, leaving 14 bases unmatched. As DNA, the CDR3 is TGTGCCAGCAGCTCCTTAGGTGGGACTAGCGGGAGCGGAGGCTACGAGCAGTACTTC. Residues: CASSSLGGTSGSGGYEQYF.

The CDR3 coding sequence is TGCGCCAGCAGCGAGGGGACGAACAATCAGCCCCAGCATTTT. Encoded protein: CASSEGTNNQPQHF. J is TRBJ1-5 and V is TRBV5-1, with D perhaps matching TRBD1 (5 bases). The germline V gene has CDR1 SGHRS and CDR2 YFSETQ. This CDR3 spans 14 amino acids. Trimming pared 4 bases from V and 3 bases from J, leaving 11 bases between.

The CDR3 loop is CASRAGGDTQYF. The CDR3, as DNA: TGTGCCAGCCGGGCAGGAGGGGATACGCAGTATTTT. The chain couples TRBV6-5 to TRBJ2-3; TRBD2 is a possible D gene (6 bases). The CDR3 sequence is 12 residues long. CDR1 is MNHEY, CDR2 SVGAGI, per germline. The V and J ends lost 8 bases and 6 bases respectively, with 12 bases between them.

The chain couples TRBV7-9 to TRBJ2-7; D is unclear. V was clipped by 1 base and J by 5 bases, with 6 bases between them. Germline CDR1 is SEHNR and CDR2 is FQNEAQ (reference sequence). The CDR3 contains 12 residues. The CDR3 loop is CASSLVPNEQYF. For the CDR3, the DNA is TGTGCCAGCAGCTTAGTTCCGAACGAGCAGTACTTC.

The V gene is TRBV6-5, the J gene TRBJ2-6, with TRBD1 matching over 7 bases. The CDR3 has 15 amino acids. The V gene's germline CDR1 is MNHEY and CDR2 SVGAGI. V shed 6 bases, J shed 4 bases, and the junction held 6 bases outside the gene matches. The CDR3 loop reads CASRRDRYGANVLTF. In DNA, the CDR3 is TGTGCCAGCAGAAGGGACAGATACGGGGCCAACGTCCTGACTTTC.

This clonotype turned up a few times. The J gene is TRBJ2-7, the V gene TRBV4-1, with 8 bases fitting TRBD1. The CDR3 runs 17 residues. Germline V CDR1 and CDR2: MGHRA, YSYEKL. V gave up 0 bases and J gave up 4 bases; unmatched junction bases: 11. The CDR3 spells CASSQDRQGIREYEQYF. Here the CDR3 DNA reads TGCGCCAGCAGCCAAGATCGACAGGGGATAAGGGAGTACGAGCAGTACTTC.